The present entry profiles one TCR beta chain with its context. Germline CDR1 is LNHNV and CDR2 is YYDKDF (reference sequence). There are 14 residues in the CDR3. Trimming left V 5 bases short and J 5 bases short, with 13 bases between. This record belongs to a study of control samples from healthy donors and cancer patients. The repertoire was sequenced with immunoSEQ multiplex PCR; TCRdb's copy has only in-frame clones and lacks some. The profile covers around 180,000 clones, with 85% to 95% appearing a single time and more than 1.1% taken by the ten largest. This rearrangement joins TRBV15 to TRBJ2-4; tentative D call: TRBD2 (6 bases). The source is a woman aged 18 to 35 in good health. What was sequenced was blood. CDR3: CATSLDPGENIQYF. As DNA, the CDR3 is TGTGCCACCAGCTTAGACCCGGGGGAAAACATTCAGTACTTC.